The 14 T cell receptor beta chains below were found in one sample sequenced in a study of technical replicates of blood from a few donors. The table came from immunoSEQ multiplex PCR; TCRdb's copy has only in-frame clones and leaves some out. The sample shows over 60,000 clones, roughly nine tenths of them seen only once. Specimen: PBMCs. The receptors derive from a human donor in good health. Some clones in this sample may be carry-over from other donors' samples.

The J gene is TRBJ2-5, the V gene TRBV6-6; 7 nucleotides align to TRBD2. The J segment lost 5 bases and the V segment lost 7 bases, leaving 7 bases of the junction unmatched. CDR1 and CDR2 (germline): MNHNY, SVGAGI (reference sequence). The CDR3 has 13 residues. The CDR3 region has the DNA TGTGCCAGCACCCCGGGAGGAAGGGAGACCCAGTACTTC. Translating gives CASTPGGRETQYF.

The chain has TRBV11-2 and TRBJ1-2; the D gene is possibly TRBD1 (6 bases). Germline values: CDR1 SGHAT, CDR2 FQNNGV. This CDR3 comprises 12 residues. V was trimmed by 6 bases and J by 6 bases, leaving 11 bases between them. Here the CDR3 DNA reads TGTGCCAGCAGTCAAGGGGGGGATGGCTACACCTTC. Translating it yields CASSQGGDGYTF.

The chain carries TRBV18 and TRBJ2-7; the D gene is possibly TRBD1 (6 bases). Germline CDR1 reads KGHSH; CDR2 reads LQKENI. The CDR3 has 15 residues. V was trimmed by 5 bases and J by 5 bases, leaving 19 bases between them. CDR3 sequence (DNA): TGTGCCAGCTCATCTCGGACAGCCCGAGGTAACGAGCAGTACTTC. It encodes CASSSRTARGNEQYF. The entire variable domain, with the rest obtained from reference TRBV18 and TRBJ2-7, is as follows: NAGVMQNPRHLVRRRGQEARLRCSPMKGHSHVYWYRQLPEEGLKFMVYLQKENIIDESGMPKERFSAEFPKEGPSILRIQQVVRGDSAAYFCASSSRTARGNEQYFGPGTRLTVT.

The chain combines TRBV15 with TRBJ2-7, with 7 bases that match TRBD2. V lost 1 base, J lost 8 bases, and 8 bases stayed unmatched. Germline CDR1 and CDR2: LNHNV and YYDKDF (reference sequence). This CDR3 region has 14 residues. The CDR3 sequence is CATSRGLEREQQYF. In DNA, the CDR3 is TGTGCCACCAGCAGAGGACTAGAGCGGGAACAGCAGTACTTC. The full variable domain, rest sourced from reference TRBV15 and TRBJ2-7, is DAMVIQNPRYQVTQFGKPVTLSCSQTLNHNVMYWYQQKSSQAPKLLFHYYDKDFNNEADTPDNFQSRRPNTSFCFLDIRSPGLGDTAMYLCATSRGLEREQQYFGPGTRLTVT.

CDR3 nucleotides: TGCGCCAGCAGCTTGGGGCCGGGACTAGTCACAGATACGCAGTATTTT. This codes for CASSLGPGLVTDTQYF. V and J are TRBV5-1 and TRBJ2-3; the match to TRBD2 covers 8 bases. Unmatched junction bases numbered 5, after V lost 0 bases and J lost 2 bases. Germline CDR1 and CDR2: SGHRS and YFSETQ. The CDR3 spans 16 residues.

The V and J genes are TRBV11-2 and TRBJ2-1, with TRBD2 as a possible D gene (5 bases). Germline CDR1 is SGHAT and CDR2 is FQNNGV. V gave up 4 bases and J gave up 0 bases, with 10 bases separating them. This CDR3 region has 15 residues. The CDR3 is CASSSVRGSYNEQFF. DNA for the CDR3: TGTGCCAGCAGCTCCGTCCGGGGCTCCTACAATGAGCAGTTCTTC.

This clone has only one observation. The chain combines TRBV7-3 with TRBJ2-1, with a tentative D call TRBD2 (6 bases). Looked up from germline, CDR1 is SGHTA and CDR2 is FQGTGA. V lost 2 bases, J lost 7 bases, and 9 bases lay in between. The length of the CDR3 is 13 residues. The CDR3 DNA follows: TGTGCCAGCAGCTTAGGGGCGGGGAATGAGCAGTTCTTC. Its translation is CASSLGAGNEQFF. Full variable domain (outside the CDR3, taken from reference TRBV7-3 and TRBJ2-1): GAGVSQTPSNKVTEKGKYVELRCDPISGHTALYWYRQSLGQGPEFLIYFQGTGAADDSGLPNDRFFAVRPEGSVSTLKIQRTERGDSAVYLCASSLGAGNEQFFGPGTRLTVL.

The CDR3 region is CASSQGRGSNYGYTF. The CDR3 DNA reads as TGCGCCAGCAGCCAAGGGCGGGGGAGTAACTATGGCTACACCTTC. The V gene is TRBV4-3, the J gene TRBJ1-2; a possible D gene is TRBD1 (5 bases). V was pared by 1 base and J by 1 base, with 10 bases between. CDR1 and CDR2 from the germline V gene are LGHNA and YSLEER. This CDR3 contains 15 residues.

This rearrangement joins TRBV7-2 to TRBJ2-1; 10 bases map to TRBD1. In germline, CDR1 is SGHTA, CDR2 FQGNSA. Trimming took 5 bases from V and 3 from J; bases not matched to a gene: 4. The length of the CDR3 is 15 residues. Written as DNA, the CDR3 is TGTGCCAGCAGCCTCGACAGGGGGCGCTACAATGAGCAGTTCTTC. It codes for CASSLDRGRYNEQFF. Full variable domain (missing parts from reference TRBV7-2 and TRBJ2-1): GAGVSQSPSNKVTEKGKDVELRCDPISGHTALYWYRQSLGQGLEFLIYFQGNSAPDKSGLPSDRFSAERTGGSVSTLTIQRTQQEDSAVYLCASSLDRGRYNEQFFGPGTRLTVL.

The genes are TRBV7-9 and TRBJ1-6; TRBD1 aligns across 8 bases. J lost 7 bases, V lost 5 bases, and 10 bases had no gene match. CDR3 length: 16 amino acids. Germline V gene data show CDR1 as SEHNR and CDR2 as FQNEAQ (reference sequence). The CDR3 is CASSLQGGRPNSPLHF. The CDR3 DNA reads as TGTGCCAGCAGCCTACAGGGGGGAAGGCCGAATTCACCCCTCCACTTT.

The rearrangement links TRBV14 to TRBJ1-1; no definite D call. The CDR3 is made up of 12 amino acids. Trimming took 0 bases from V and 7 from J, leaving 6 bases between them. CDR1 SGHDN and CDR2 FVKESK come from the germline V gene. The chain's CDR3 is CASSQDAGEAFF. In DNA form, the CDR3 reads TGTGCCAGCAGCCAAGATGCGGGTGAAGCTTTCTTT.

The rearrangement uses TRBV5-1 and TRBJ2-6; D perhaps matches TRBD2 (6 bases). This CDR3 spans 17 amino acids. Trimming left V 4 bases short and J 2 bases short, with 16 bases between. Per germline, CDR1 SGHRS and CDR2 YFSETQ. CDR3 region: CASSPQGRGTGANVLTF. The CDR3 DNA is TGCGCCAGCAGCCCCCAGGGTCGGGGGACTGGGGCCAACGTCCTGACTTTC.

The chain recombines TRBV10-3 with TRBJ1-3; 8 bases align to TRBD1. This CDR3 has 16 residues. V trimming: 6 bases; J trimming: 0 bases; junction bases outside the gene matches: 7. The germline V gene encodes CDR1 ENHRY and CDR2 SYGVKD. For the CDR3, the DNA is TGTGCCATCAGACCGGGACAGGACAGCTCTGGAAACACCATATATTTT. Protein: CAIRPGQDSSGNTIYF.

The rearrangement joins TRBV14 to TRBJ1-6, with TRBD1 matching 9 bases. The CDR3 spans 13 residues. V lost 4 bases, J lost 10 bases, and 2 bases stayed unmatched. Germline loops: CDR1 SGHDN, CDR2 FVKESK. In DNA form, the CDR3 reads TGTGCCAGCAGCCTGGACAGGGGCTCACCCCTCCACTTT. Protein product: CASSLDRGSPLHF.